Below are 27 T cell receptor beta chains sequenced from a single sample in a study of CD8+CD57+ T cells in acquired aplastic anemia. Profiling of TCR beta VDJ combinations and CDR3 sequences used genomic DNA as template. TCRdb recomputed calls from the reads with MiXCR, one row per CDR3 protein. The sample includes 130,000 or so distinct CDR3 sequences, under 60% of them seen just once. Those patients picked for sequencing had displayed CD8+CD57+ cell expansion on flow cytometry. The sample comprised sorted CD4+, CD8+, or CD8+CD57+ T cells (not recorded which) from PBMCs. The source is a human donor with aplastic anemia.

In regard to this clonotype: Just one base apart from a much larger clone, this may be a read error. The rearrangement joins TRBV28 to TRBJ1-1; D is unresolved. The CDR3 totals 13 residues. Germline-derived CDR1 and CDR2 are MDHEN and SYDVKM. CDR3 DNA: TGTGCCAGCAGTTTGGCAGGCAACACTGAAGCTCTCTTT. Its protein product is CASSLAGNTEALF.

The V call is TRBV7-2, the J call TRBJ1-1, with a tentative D call TRBD1 (6 bases). V lost 4 bases, J lost 3 bases, and 9 bases lay in between. Germline values: CDR1 SGHTA, CDR2 FQGNSA. CDR3 length: 13 residues. This CDR3 is CASSSRTDTEAFF. In DNA form, the CDR3 reads TGTGCCAGCAGCTCCCGGACAGACACTGAAGCTTTCTTT.

The J gene is TRBJ2-5, the V gene TRBV14; D unresolved. The V gene's germline CDR1 is SGHDN and CDR2 FVKESK. The CDR3 has 14 amino acids. The ends were cut back, 1 base at V and 0 bases at J, with 6 bases in the middle. The CDR3 sequence: CASSQVAYQETQYF. Here the CDR3 DNA reads TGTGCCAGCAGCCAAGTCGCGTACCAAGAGACCCAGTACTTC.

This clonotype was detected only once. The V call is TRBV20-1, the J call TRBJ2-1; D remains unclear. Germline CDR1 DFQATT, CDR2 SNEGSKA (reference sequence). This CDR3 contains 14 residues. V lost 3 bases and J lost 0, with 9 bases in between. The CDR3 DNA follows: TGCAGTGCTAGCTCGCGGACCTCCTACAATGAGCAGTTCTTC. Translation gives CSASSRTSYNEQFF.

This clonotype was seen only a few times. The chain is built from TRBV7-2 and TRBJ1-2; D unclear. This CDR3 has 13 amino acids. The germline CDR1 and CDR2 sequences are SGHTA and FQGNSA. The V end lost 4 bases, the J end lost 2 bases, and 8 bases lay between the germline ends. CDR3 loop: CASSYDTNYGYTF. DNA of the CDR3: TGTGCCAGCAGCTATGACACGAACTATGGCTACACCTTC.

The chain carries TRBV7-3 and TRBJ2-3; no clear D. Deletions cut 4 bases from V and 4 bases from J, with 6 bases between. CDR3 length: 12 amino acids. Germline CDR1 is SGHTA and CDR2 is FQGTGA. For the CDR3, the DNA is TGTGCCAGCAGCTCGAGCCCAGATACGCAGTATTTT. Protein: CASSSSPDTQYF.

The chain recombines TRBV19 with TRBJ2-6; D not certain. The V gene lost 10 bases and the J gene lost 1 base, with 8 bases spanning the gap. The CDR3 is made up of 13 amino acids. The germline CDR1 and CDR2 sequences are LNHDA and SQIVND (reference sequence). CDR3: CATTESGANVLTF. CDR3 bases: TGTGCCACCACGGAATCTGGGGCCAACGTCCTGACTTTC.

This clonotype was seen many times. V gene TRBV20-1 combines with J gene TRBJ2-1; 7 bases align to TRBD1. CDR3 length: 14 amino acids. V dropped 6 bases and J dropped 0; count of bases not matched to a gene: 5. CDR1 is DFQATT and CDR2 is SNEGSKA in the germline V gene (reference sequence). This chain's CDR3 is CSAGGDSSYNEQFF. CDR3 nucleotide sequence: TGCAGTGCGGGTGGGGACAGCTCCTACAATGAGCAGTTCTTC.

This chain connects TRBV29-1 to TRBJ2-7; D possibly matches TRBD1 or TRBD2 (7 bases each). CDR3 size: 13 residues. Germline CDR1 is SQVTM and CDR2 is ANQGSEA. The germline V and J ends were trimmed by 8 bases and 7 bases, with 21 bases remaining between them. CDR3: CSILTGTTQEQYF. The DNA for the CDR3 is TGCAGCATCTTGACAGGGACTACTCAAGAGCAGTACTTC.

This clonotype has only one observation. A junction boundary mismatches the germline segment, possibly from a read error. The gene calls are TRBV10-3 and TRBJ1-4; 9 nucleotides match TRBD1. The germline V gene encodes CDR1 ENHRY and CDR2 SYGVKD. The CDR3 loop spans 14 amino acids. The CDR3 sequence is CASSGGQGGEKLFF. In DNA, the CDR3 is TGTGCCAGCAGTGGGGGACAGGGTGGTGAAAAACTGTTTTTT.

The chain joins TRBV24-1 to TRBJ2-1; D tentatively fits TRBD1 or TRBD2 (5 bases each). CDR1 KGHDR and CDR2 SFDVKD come from the germline V gene. V lost 1 base to trimming and J lost 10 bases, with 7 bases between them. This CDR3 region has 12 residues. The CDR3 region is CATSDLEGEQFF. The CDR3 region has the DNA TGTGCCACCAGTGATTTAGAGGGGGAGCAGTTCTTC.

This chain uses TRBV7-2 with TRBJ1-1; no definite D call. Germline V lookup: CDR1 SGHTA, CDR2 FQGNSA. This CDR3 region has 11 residues. V gave up 8 bases and J gave up 4 bases, with 8 bases separating them. CDR3 DNA sequence: TGTGCCAGCGGGAGGTTCACTGAAGCTTTCTTT. Its protein is CASGRFTEAFF.

The table lists this clonotype with many counts. The V gene is TRBV5-1, the J gene TRBJ1-1; D unresolved. The CDR3 length is 13 residues. Trimming removed 2 bases from V and 5 bases from J, with 10 bases in between. In germline, CDR1 is SGHRS, CDR2 YFSETQ. This CDR3 is CASSFGGYTEAFF. In DNA form, the CDR3 reads TGCGCCAGCAGCTTTGGCGGGTATACTGAAGCTTTCTTT.

This chain connects TRBV27 to TRBJ2-7, with 9 nucleotides matching TRBD2. Trimming cost V 4 bases and J 9 bases; bases outside gene matches: 13. The CDR3 loop spans 15 amino acids. The germline V gene encodes CDR1 MNHEY and CDR2 SMNVEV (reference sequence). CDR3 nucleotide sequence: TGTGCCAGCAGTTCTCCCGGGACTAGCCTCGGCGTGCAGTACTTC. Translated, it gives CASSSPGTSLGVQYF.

The gene calls are TRBV25-1 and TRBJ1-6; D ambiguous. CDR1 and CDR2 from the germline V gene are MGHDK and SYGVNS. This CDR3 spans 12 amino acids. V lost 5 bases to trimming and J lost 7 bases, with 6 bases between them. The CDR3 loop is CASSPLNSPLHF. In nucleotides, the CDR3 is TGTGCCAGCAGTCCCCTGAATTCACCCCTCCACTTT.

This chain connects TRBV7-2 to TRBJ2-5, with 10 bases aligning to TRBD2. Germline assignment: CDR1 SGHTA and CDR2 FQGNSA. Losses at the gene ends were 5 bases for V and 5 bases for J; bases not matched to a gene: 8. The CDR3 has 15 residues. CDR3 protein: CASSRNGGLAETQYF. The DNA for the CDR3 is TGTGCCAGCAGCCGCAATGGGGGACTAGCGGAGACCCAGTACTTC.

The chain carries TRBV27 and TRBJ2-2; D might be TRBD1 (5 bases). CDR1 MNHEY and CDR2 SMNVEV come from the germline V gene (reference sequence). Trimming took 4 bases from V and 8 from J, leaving 8 bases between them. The CDR3 sequence is 12 residues long. Written as DNA, the CDR3 is TGTGCCAGCAGTTGGTGGACAGGGGAGCTGTTTTTT. It encodes CASSWWTGELFF.

This clonotype was seen a handful of times. The rearrangement uses TRBV20-1 and TRBJ1-1; D might be TRBD1 (5 bases). Trimming left V 0 bases short and J 3 bases short, with 8 bases between. Germline V gene sequence: CDR1 DFQATT, CDR2 SNEGSKA (reference sequence). This CDR3 spans 13 amino acids. The CDR3 DNA sequence: TGCAGTGCTAGAGATGGGGGGGACACTGAAGCTTTCTTT. This codes for CSARDGGDTEAFF.

This clonotype was recorded many times. The chain's CDR3 is CATRDGQTNTGELFF. The CDR3 DNA sequence: TGTGCCACCAGGGACGGACAGACGAACACCGGGGAGCTGTTTTTT. This rearrangement joins TRBV24-1 to TRBJ2-2; a weak D match, TRBD1 (6 bases). The germline V and J ends were trimmed by 7 bases and 0 bases, with 11 bases remaining between them. Looked up from germline, CDR1 is KGHDR and CDR2 is SFDVKD. This CDR3 spans 15 amino acids.

This clonotype was recorded many times. This chain links TRBV11-2 with TRBJ2-5, with D perhaps TRBD1 or TRBD2 (7 bases each). Trimming pared 3 bases from V and 4 bases from J, leaving 18 bases between. CDR1 is SGHAT, CDR2 FQNNGV, per germline. The CDR3 contains 16 residues. The CDR3 DNA reads as TGTGCCAGCAGCTTCCCAGGGGGGGATCTGGTAGAGACCCAGTACTTC. Its translation is CASSFPGGDLVETQYF.

The rearrangement links TRBV2 to TRBJ2-5, with D perhaps TRBD1 (8 bases). The germline V gene has CDR1 SNHLY and CDR2 FYNNEI. Trimming took off 5 bases at V and 5 bases at J, with 18 bases between the two ends. There are 15 residues in the CDR3. The CDR3 loop is CASSSLGQGGETQYF. CDR3 in DNA: TGTGCCAGCAGTAGCCTAGGACAGGGAGGGGAGACCCAGTACTTC.

The chain joins TRBV10-3 to TRBJ2-7; perhaps TRBD2 as D (6 bases). V lost 11 bases, J lost 3 bases, and 14 bases lay in between. This CDR3 has 12 amino acids. Germline V gives CDR1 ENHRY, CDR2 SYGVKD. CDR3 nucleotide sequence: TGTGCCGCCGGCCAAGCGGGCTACGAGCAGTACTTC. It encodes CAAGQAGYEQYF.

This clonotype was observed a few times. The chain couples TRBV29-1 to TRBJ2-7; D may be TRBD1 (6 bases). The germline V and J ends were trimmed by 4 bases and 5 bases, with 21 bases remaining between them. CDR1 and CDR2 from the germline V gene are SQVTM and ANQGSEA. The CDR3 is 15 residues long. This CDR3 reads CSVAGTGKGANEQYF. The CDR3 DNA follows: TGCAGCGTTGCCGGAACAGGGAAAGGCGCTAACGAGCAGTACTTC.

The chain recombines TRBV7-9 with TRBJ1-2, with D uncertain. This CDR3 is 13 amino acids long. Deletions cut 5 bases from V and 4 bases from J, with 11 bases between. The V gene's germline CDR1 is SEHNR and CDR2 FQNEAQ (reference sequence). In DNA form, the CDR3 reads TGTGCCAGCAGCCCTGAGAATTTCTATGGCTACACCTTC. It codes for CASSPENFYGYTF.

This clonotype was counted a single time. The chain links TRBV15 to TRBJ2-1, with 9 bases identical to TRBD2. The ends lost 5 bases at V and 9 bases at J; junction bases unmatched: 11. CDR3 length: 15 amino acids. Per germline, CDR1 LNHNV and CDR2 YYDKDF (reference sequence). The CDR3 loop reads CATSGPGLAISEQFF. Written as DNA, the CDR3 is TGTGCCACCAGCGGTCCGGGACTAGCCATCAGTGAGCAGTTCTTC.

In nucleotides, the CDR3 is TGCAGCGTTGAATCCGGACCAGTCCACGAGCAGTACTTC. Amino acid sequence: CSVESGPVHEQYF. The gene calls are TRBV29-1 and TRBJ2-7, with D unclear. CDR1 is SQVTM and CDR2 is ANQGSEA in the germline V gene. The CDR3 extends over 13 amino acids. V lost 2 bases and J lost 5, with 13 bases in between.

At least ten counts were recorded for this clonotype. The chain is built from TRBV12-3 or TRBV12-4 and TRBJ2-5; 10 nucleotides match TRBD2. The CDR3 has 16 amino acids. The V gene end was trimmed by 0 bases and the J gene end by 3 bases; junction bases not matched to a gene: 4. CDR3 sequence (DNA): TGTGCCAGCAGTTTAGCGATCGGGACTAGCGAAGAGACCCAGTACTTC. Amino acid sequence: CASSLAIGTSEETQYF.